The 32 T cell receptor beta chains listed next were all sequenced from one sample in a study of cytomegalovirus exposure and HLA in healthy donors (TCRdb year 2017). Library construction relied on the immunoSEQ multiplex PCR assay. For the multiplex PCR, a mixture combining 60 forward primers for TCR Vbeta segments and 13 reverse primers for TCR Jbeta segments was used. In TCRdb, the immuneACCESS table is reduced to in-frame sequences with V and J assigned. These tables do not hold every clone; where another copy was compared, an unresolved V gene accounts for under half, and the others remain unexplained. The table kept for this sample lists approximately 190,000 clones. The ten largest account for almost 6.5% of the sample. Sequenced input: PBMCs. Receptors originate from a man under 40 in good health and CMV-seronegative.

The chain is built from TRBV5-4 and TRBJ2-1; 10 bases align to TRBD2. Germline V gene sequence: CDR1 SGHNT, CDR2 YYREEE (reference sequence). The V gene end was trimmed by 3 bases and the J gene end by 5 bases; junction bases not matched to a gene: 5. The CDR3 is 15 amino acids. The CDR3 sequence: CASSSASGSNNEQFF. DNA for the CDR3: TGTGCCAGCAGCTCTGCTAGCGGGAGCAACAATGAGCAGTTCTTC.

The chain recombines TRBV27 with TRBJ1-4, with TRBD1 identical over 8 bases. This CDR3 comprises 19 residues. Germline-derived CDR1 and CDR2 are MNHEY and SMNVEV (reference sequence). Trimming took 5 bases from V and 0 from J; bases not matched to a gene: 14. CDR3 coding DNA: TGTGCCAGCAGTAGAAGGCTTTTCCAGGGGGCCGCAACTAATGAAAAACTGTTTTTT. Translated, it gives CASSRRLFQGAATNEKLFF. The whole variable domain, remainder taken from reference TRBV27 and TRBJ1-4, is EAQVTQNPRYLITVTGKKLTVTCSQNMNHEYMSWYRQDPGLGLRQIYYSMNVEVTDKGDVPEGYKVSRKEKRNFPLILESPSPNQTSLYFCASSRRLFQGAATNEKLFFGSGTQLSVL.

The chain recombines TRBV13 with TRBJ2-1, with 14 bases lining up with TRBD2. This CDR3 is 16 amino acids long. V lost 3 bases and J lost 7; bases outside the gene matches: 5. Germline values: CDR1 PRHDT, CDR2 FYEKMQ (reference sequence). The CDR3 loop reads CASSFVTSGGENEQFF. The CDR3, as DNA: TGTGCCAGCAGCTTCGTGACTAGCGGGGGGGAGAATGAGCAGTTCTTC.

The J gene is TRBJ2-5, the V gene TRBV7-9; 12 nucleotides agree with TRBD2. The length of the CDR3 is 17 residues. Germline CDR1 reads SEHNR; CDR2 reads FQNEAQ (reference sequence). After removal of 4 bases from V and 2 bases from J, the junction contained 8 bases not matched to a gene. CDR3 sequence reads: CASSWTSGTEWQETQYF. As DNA, the CDR3 is TGTGCCAGCAGCTGGACTAGCGGGACGGAGTGGCAAGAGACCCAGTACTTC.

The rearrangement links TRBV28 to TRBJ1-4; possibly TRBD1 for D (5 bases). Trimming pared 7 bases from V and 5 bases from J, leaving 14 bases between. Germline CDR1 reads MDHEN; CDR2 reads SYDVKM. CDR3 length: 14 amino acids. Here the CDR3 reads CASTLRQLNEKLFF. CDR3 sequence (DNA): TGTGCCAGCACTTTGAGACAGTTAAATGAAAAACTGTTTTTT.

On this clone: Other DNA variants within this sample encode the same CDR3. The V gene is TRBV30, the J gene TRBJ1-1; TRBD1 agrees at 7 bases. This CDR3 region has 13 residues. Germline values: CDR1 GTSNPN, CDR2 SVGIG (reference sequence). V shed 1 base and J 3 bases; nucleotides not matched to a gene: 2. The CDR3 spells CAWSGQGYTEAFF. CDR3 nucleotides: TGTGCCTGGAGTGGACAGGGATACACTGAAGCTTTCTTT.

The rearrangement uses TRBV10-3 and TRBJ2-3, with 7 bases that match TRBD2. Losses at the gene ends were 3 bases for V and 4 bases for J; bases not matched to a gene: 13. The germline CDR1 and CDR2 sequences are ENHRY and SYGVKD. This CDR3 spans 17 amino acids. CDR3 sequence: CAISELAGRRTPDTQYF. The CDR3 bases are TGTGCCATCAGTGAATTAGCGGGCCGCCGTACTCCAGATACGCAGTATTTT.

The genes are TRBV28 and TRBJ1-2; 11 bases agree with TRBD1. Trimming removed 2 bases from V and 6 bases from J; junction bases left unmatched: 2. This CDR3 has 14 residues. In germline, CDR1 is MDHEN, CDR2 SYDVKM. The CDR3 loop is CASSLGQGADGYTF. The CDR3 DNA is TGTGCCAGCAGTTTAGGACAGGGGGCAGATGGCTACACCTTC.

The gene calls are TRBV29-1 and TRBJ2-3; tentative D call: TRBD2 (5 bases). Trimming left V 5 bases short and J 6 bases short, with 15 bases between. The CDR3 length is 13 residues. CDR1 and CDR2 (germline): SQVTM, ANQGSEA. CDR3 DNA sequence: TGCAGCGTTCTTGGGAGTCGAAGGGATACGCAGTATTTT. Translated, it gives CSVLGSRRDTQYF.

The rearrangement links TRBV10-3 to TRBJ1-1; possibly TRBD1 for D (6 bases). CDR1 ENHRY and CDR2 SYGVKD come from the germline V gene. Between the trimmed V and J ends, which lost 9 bases and 0 bases, there was a span of 14 bases. The CDR3 extends over 14 amino acids. CDR3 amino acids: CAIGDGTMNTEAFF. The CDR3 nucleotides are TGTGCCATTGGAGACGGGACAATGAACACTGAAGCTTTCTTT.

The rearrangement links TRBV4-3 to TRBJ2-7; TRBD1 agrees at 8 bases. CDR1 and CDR2 from the germline V gene are LGHNA and YSLEER. The CDR3 totals 13 residues. The V segment lost 4 bases and the J segment 6 bases; nucleotides outside the gene matches: 5. CDR3 sequence: CASSPRQGFEQYF. In DNA, the CDR3 is TGCGCCAGCAGCCCTAGACAGGGGTTCGAGCAGTACTTC.

The CDR3 loop is CASSLQGTSGYTF. The CDR3 region has the DNA TGTGCCAGCAGTCTCCAGGGTACGTCTGGCTACACCTTC. The chain combines TRBV7-2 with TRBJ1-2, with a tentative D call TRBD1 (5 bases). The CDR3 totals 13 residues. V lost 6 bases, J lost 7 bases, and 15 bases lay in between. Germline V lookup: CDR1 SGHTA, CDR2 FQGNSA.

The chain carries TRBV5-1 and TRBJ2-7; D perhaps matches TRBD2 (6 bases). Per germline, CDR1 SGHRS and CDR2 YFSETQ. The CDR3 is 15 residues long. Trimming left V 1 base short and J 2 bases short, with 13 bases between. CDR3 amino acids: CASSLSGVVTYEQYF. In nucleotides, the CDR3 is TGCGCCAGCAGCTTGTCGGGGGTCGTAACCTACGAGCAGTACTTC.

This chain joins TRBV13 and TRBJ2-5; TRBD1 aligns across 7 bases. CDR1 PRHDT and CDR2 FYEKMQ come from the germline V gene (reference sequence). This CDR3 comprises 15 residues. Trimming cost V 5 bases and J 5 bases; bases outside gene matches: 11. CDR3 protein: CASSLGRAGGETQYF. The CDR3 DNA reads TGTGCCAGCAGCCTGGGGCGGGCAGGGGGTGAGACCCAGTACTTC.

V and J are TRBV7-8 and TRBJ2-2; tentatively, D is TRBD2 (5 bases). Trimming shortened V by 2 bases and J by 0 bases, and 10 bases separated the two germline ends. The CDR3 sequence is 16 residues long. Germline V CDR1 and CDR2: SGHVS, FQNEAQ. CDR3 nucleotides: TGTGCCAGCAGCTTACGCAAGCGGCCGAACACCGGGGAGCTGTTTTTT. It yields the protein CASSLRKRPNTGELFF.

This chain joins TRBV4-2 and TRBJ1-4; 9 nucleotides agree with TRBD1. V was pared by 0 bases and J by 3 bases, with 11 bases of the junction left unmatched. The germline gives CDR1 LGHNA, CDR2 YNFKEQ. The CDR3 is 19 residues long. The CDR3 sequence: CASSQEGTGHRAANEKLFF. The DNA for the CDR3 is TGTGCCAGCAGCCAAGAAGGGACAGGGCACCGGGCGGCTAATGAAAAACTGTTTTTT.

This chain joins TRBV19 and TRBJ2-2, with D maybe TRBD1 (6 bases). Per the germline V gene, CDR1 is LNHDA and CDR2 is SQIVND (reference sequence). The CDR3 is 14 residues long. Between the trimmed V and J ends, which lost 4 bases and 5 bases, there was a span of 11 bases. This chain's CDR3 is CASSTHRETGELFF. The CDR3 coding sequence is TGTGCCAGTAGTACCCACAGGGAAACCGGGGAGCTGTTTTTT.

The rearrangement uses TRBV18 and TRBJ1-5; D call uncertain. The germline gives CDR1 KGHSH, CDR2 LQKENI. The length of the CDR3 is 14 residues. The V end lost 6 bases, the J end lost 0 bases, and 9 bases lay between the germline ends. The CDR3 region has the DNA TGTGCCAGCTCGCGGGAGAGTAGCAATCAGCCCCAGCATTTT. This translates into CASSRESSNQPQHF.

The rearrangement links TRBV7-9 to TRBJ2-1; 9 nucleotides match TRBD2. The CDR3 has 15 amino acids. V was clipped by 2 bases and J by 6 bases; unmatched bases: 5. The V gene's germline CDR1 is SEHNR and CDR2 FQNEAQ (reference sequence). CDR3 sequence: CASSLMGLAGNEQFF. The CDR3, as DNA: TGTGCCAGCAGCTTAATGGGACTAGCCGGCAATGAGCAGTTCTTC. The entire variable domain, with the rest obtained from reference TRBV7-9 and TRBJ2-1, is as follows: DTGVSQNPRHKITKRGQNVTFRCDPISEHNRLYWYRQTLGQGPEFLTYFQNEAQLEKSRLLSDRFSAERPKGSFSTLEIQRTEQGDSAMYLCASSLMGLAGNEQFFGPGTRLTVL.

The V and J genes are TRBV2 and TRBJ1-2; TRBD1 might be the D (5 bases). The germline V gene encodes CDR1 SNHLY and CDR2 FYNNEI. Trimming left V 7 bases short and J 2 bases short, with 14 bases between. This CDR3 is built from 14 residues. CDR3 DNA sequence: TGTGCCAGCATGTTAGGGGCGTTGAACTATGGCTACACCTTC. Translation: CASMLGALNYGYTF.

The rearrangement links TRBV7-9 to TRBJ2-2, with TRBD1 matching over 10 bases. V shed 8 bases, J shed 6 bases, and the junction held 9 bases outside the gene matches. The germline gives CDR1 SEHNR, CDR2 FQNEAQ (reference sequence). The CDR3 runs 15 residues. The CDR3 here is CASVLGGQGAGELFF. In nucleotides, the CDR3 is TGTGCCAGCGTACTAGGAGGACAGGGGGCCGGGGAGCTGTTTTTT.

The rearrangement uses TRBV11-2 and TRBJ2-6; 9 nucleotides line up with TRBD1. This CDR3 is 17 amino acids long. V lost 5 bases to trimming and J lost 4 bases; unmatched junction nucleotides: 9. Per germline, CDR1 SGHAT and CDR2 FQNNGV. The chain's CDR3 is CASSDGTGRTGANVLTF. The CDR3 DNA reads TGTGCCAGCAGCGACGGGACAGGGAGGACCGGGGCCAACGTCCTGACTTTC.

The chain uses TRBV27 and TRBJ1-1; D gene ambiguous. Trimming took off 0 bases at V and 6 bases at J, with 11 bases between the two ends. The CDR3 consists of 14 residues. Germline CDR1 reads MNHEY; CDR2 reads SMNVEV (reference sequence). The CDR3 reads CASSLSSQDPEAFF. The DNA for the CDR3 is TGTGCCAGCAGTTTATCGTCCCAGGATCCTGAAGCTTTCTTT.

This sequence joins TRBV7-9 and TRBJ1-1; D perhaps matches TRBD1 (5 bases). The CDR3 is made up of 14 amino acids. Trimming removed 4 bases at V and 3 bases at J, with 12 bases between. CDR1 is SEHNR and CDR2 is FQNEAQ in the germline V gene (reference sequence). The CDR3 spells CASSSRVGYTEAFF. CDR3 sequence (DNA): TGTGCCAGCAGCTCCAGGGTAGGGTACACTGAAGCTTTCTTT.

This rearrangement joins TRBV4-1 to TRBJ2-3; 14 nucleotides align to TRBD2. The CDR3 runs to 22 residues. Germline lookup yields CDR1 MGHRA and CDR2 YSYEKL. V lost 4 bases, J lost 2 bases, and 20 bases stayed unmatched. As DNA, the CDR3 is TGCGCCAGCAGCCCCCGGATTTTAGGGACTAGCGGGAGAAGAGAGAACACAGATACGCAGTATTTT. Its translation: CASSPRILGTSGRRENTDTQYF.

CDR3 amino acids: CASSLVGTSGSQVPYGNEQFF. The CDR3 DNA reads TGCGCCAGCAGCTTGGTAGGGACTAGCGGTTCTCAGGTCCCCTATGGCAATGAGCAGTTCTTC. The rearrangement links TRBV5-1 to TRBJ2-1; 11 bases agree with TRBD2. Trimming at V came to 0 bases and at J to 6 bases, leaving 20 bases not matched to a gene. The CDR3 covers 21 residues. Germline loops: CDR1 SGHRS, CDR2 YFSETQ. The variable domain in full, with the rest retrieved from reference TRBV5-1 and TRBJ2-1, is KAGVTQTPRYLIKTRGQQVTLSCSPISGHRSVSWYQQTPGQGLQFLFEYFSETQRNKGNFPGRFSGRQFSNSRSEMNVSTLELGDSALYLCASSLVGTSGSQVPYGNEQFFGPGTRLTVL.

Turning to this clone: The sample carries other DNA sequences with the same CDR3. The rearrangement links TRBV6-5 to TRBJ2-3; no firm D call. Germline V gene lookup returns CDR1 MNHEY and CDR2 SVGAGI. There are 16 residues in the CDR3. V lost 0 bases, J lost 1 base, and 11 bases lay in between. CDR3 sequence: CASSYSRVLGTDTQYF. The CDR3 DNA reads as TGTGCCAGCAGTTACTCGAGAGTGTTGGGCACAGATACGCAGTATTTT.

The chain joins TRBV7-9 to TRBJ1-4, with D possibly TRBD1 on 6 matching bases. There are 14 residues in the CDR3. The germline V gene encodes CDR1 SEHNR and CDR2 FQNEAQ (reference sequence). Trimming pared 5 bases from V and 2 bases from J, leaving 9 bases between. The CDR3: CASSRTGTNEKLFF. The CDR3 nucleotides are TGTGCCAGCAGCCGAACAGGGACTAATGAAAAACTGTTTTTT.

The chain couples TRBV4-1 to TRBJ2-7; D is perhaps TRBD2 (6 bases). Between the trimmed V and J ends, which lost 2 bases and 3 bases, there was a span of 14 bases. The CDR3 is 15 residues long. The germline V gene encodes CDR1 MGHRA and CDR2 YSYEKL. CDR3 nucleotides: TGCGCCAGCAGCCAAAATCTAGCGACTGTCTACGAGCAGTACTTC. This translates into CASSQNLATVYEQYF.

The rearrangement joins TRBV10-3 to TRBJ2-3; the D gene is possibly TRBD1 (6 bases). This CDR3 is 16 amino acids long. Trimming left V 6 bases short and J 2 bases short, with 18 bases between. Germline CDR1 is ENHRY and CDR2 is SYGVKD. The CDR3 DNA sequence: TGTGCCATCAGGAGGGGGACCCTAGGCCACACAGATACGCAGTATTTT. Translation gives CAIRRGTLGHTDTQYF.

The rearrangement links TRBV4-1 to TRBJ1-2; D unresolved. Germline lookup yields CDR1 MGHRA and CDR2 YSYEKL. The CDR3 is 12 residues long. With 2 bases removed from V and 4 bases from J, the gap between germline ends came to 5 bases. DNA of the CDR3: TGCGCCAGCAGCCAATCCAGCTATGGCTACACCTTC. Translated, it gives CASSQSSYGYTF.

This chain uses TRBV10-1 with TRBJ2-1; tentative D call: TRBD1 (5 bases). Germline values: CDR1 WNHNN, CDR2 SYGVQD (reference sequence). The germline V and J ends were trimmed by 4 bases and 0 bases, with 16 bases remaining between them. The CDR3 loop spans 17 amino acids. The CDR3, as DNA: TGCGCCAGCAGTGGGGGCACAGGAGTGGGCTCCTACAATGAGCAGTTCTTC. It is translated as CASSGGTGVGSYNEQFF.